The source of this T cell receptor (beta chain) is a study of precursors of human CD4 cytotoxic T cells (dated by TCRdb to the late 2010s). Regarding the research as a whole: In total, 14 donors contributed CD4+ memory subsets to the bulk TCR-seq analysis. TCR-seq analysis of 13 to 15 donors yielded TCRalpha and TCRbeta chain sequences (table S7).

On this clonotype itself: Its antigen is unknown. No base qualities exist here, and no much larger clone lies one base off it.

The instrument was an Illumina MiSeq. Per the original workflow: Repertoire diversity was measured with the Shannon-Wiener index computed in VDJtools. A TCRbeta clonotype counted as expanded if its clonotype frequency was 3 or higher. TCRdb's own reprocessing of the public reads used fastp at Q25 and MiXCR and kept productive beta chains. Rows are combined by CDR3 protein, so each entry shows the most common genes and DNA. These V and J calls rely on TCRdb rather than the paper's analysis. For this sample there are about 250 distinct CDR3 sequences; roughly 15% appear just once. The ten biggest clones cover about 14% of the sample. To test whether a precursor-effector relationship exists among CD4 cytotoxic T cells, bulk UMI-based TCR sequencing was run on four sorted CD4+ memory subsets: TCM, TEM, IL-7Rhigh TEMRA, and IL-7R- TEMRA. Cells were obtained from peripheral blood mononuclear cells isolated from human blood.

On the study overall, not on this receptor specifically: A bigger share of IL-7Rhigh TEMRA clonotypes consisted of expanded effector clonotypes than was the case for TEM or TCM clonotypes. According to the authors, a human observational design cannot definitively establish the direction of differentiation between precursor and effector cells. Compared with TCM and TEM subsets, the IL-7Rhigh and IL-7R- TEMRA subsets had more restricted TCR repertoires, with lower diversity and more expanded clonotypes. Only 13 of the 14 donors were included in some bulk TCR-seq comparisons, suggesting that not every subset was available for every donor.

CDR1 is given as SGHRS and CDR2 as YFSETQ, both from the germline V gene. V is pared back by 4 bases and J by 6 bases, with 14 bases lying between the germline termini. The CDR3 measures 14 amino acids from cysteine to phenylalanine. The entry retains the CDR3 DNA only, 42 bases that are in frame from base 1. The sequencing input was memory CD4+ T cells from blood (PBMCs). The rearranged chain carries TRBV5-1 and TRBJ2-1, with TRBD1 as a weak D call on 5 bases. This sequence was found in a human donor in good health. The CDR3 protein is CASSDPPGRNEQFF. The sequenced DNA is TGCGCCAGCAGCGACCCTCCAGGGCGCAATGAGCAGTTCTTC.